A single sample is the source of the 6 T cell receptor beta chains below, sequenced in a study of blood T cell repertoires in COVID-19. The assay was immunoSEQ multiplex PCR, and TCRdb's table has in-frame clones only and misses some. The table shows approximately 200,000 clones, with 80% to 90% occurring only once. Sequenced input: PBMCs or T cells enriched from blood (not recorded which). These receptors were collected from a young woman in a cohort exposed to, infected with or recovered from COVID-19 (not recorded which).

The sample holds a few counts of this clone. The chain has TRBV6-5 and TRBJ2-5; D is possibly TRBD2 (5 bases). CDR1 and CDR2 (germline): MNHEY, SVGAGI. CDR3 length: 15 residues. The V gene lost 7 bases and the J gene lost 0 bases, with 15 bases spanning the gap. The CDR3 DNA reads TGTGCCAGCACCCCTACGCGAGGGAACCAAGAGACCCAGTACTTC. Translating gives CASTPTRGNQETQYF.

J is TRBJ1-5 and V is TRBV4-1; 9 nucleotides align to TRBD1. CDR3 length: 16 amino acids. Germline V gene lookup returns CDR1 MGHRA and CDR2 YSYEKL. Trimming at V came to 4 bases and at J to 2 bases, leaving 6 bases not matched to a gene. The DNA for the CDR3 is TGCGCCAGCAGCCTCCAGGACAGGGGAGGCAATCAGCCCCAGCATTTT. This sequence encodes CASSLQDRGGNQPQHF.

The chain uses TRBV27 and TRBJ1-2; 7 bases map to TRBD1. CDR1 is MNHEY and CDR2 is SMNVEV in the germline V gene (reference sequence). The trim removed 5 bases at V and 4 bases at J, leaving 13 bases unmatched. The CDR3 sequence is 16 residues long. CDR3 sequence reads: CASSPRPGQSFYGYTF. CDR3 nucleotides: TGTGCCAGCAGTCCACGGCCGGGACAGAGTTTCTATGGCTACACCTTC.

This clone was observed a handful of times. J is TRBJ1-1 and V is TRBV7-2; no reliable D call. CDR3 length equals 14 residues. Germline lookup yields CDR1 SGHTA and CDR2 FQGNSA. The V end lost 1 base, the J end lost 1 base, and 7 bases lay between the germline ends. The CDR3 region has the DNA TGTGCCAGCAGCTTAGTTATCGGGAACACTGAAGCTTTCTTT. Translated: CASSLVIGNTEAFF.

This sequence joins TRBV19 and TRBJ1-1, with D perhaps TRBD1 (6 bases). This CDR3 spans 13 amino acids. V gave up 5 bases and J gave up 1 base, with 8 bases separating them. The V gene's germline CDR1 is LNHDA and CDR2 SQIVND (reference sequence). The CDR3 spells CASSWDKNTEAFF. CDR3 DNA: TGTGCCAGTAGTTGGGACAAGAACACTGAAGCTTTCTTT.

The V call is TRBV3-1 (or the pseudogene TRBV3-2), the J call TRBJ2-3; a possible D gene is TRBD1 (6 bases). Germline CDR1 LGHDT, CDR2 YNNKEL (reference sequence). V gave up 1 base and J gave up 1 base, with 15 bases separating them. The CDR3 covers 17 residues. For the CDR3, the DNA is TGTGCCAGCAGCCAAGCCCGAGGGACAAAGGGCACAGATACGCAGTATTTT. Translating it yields CASSQARGTKGTDTQYF.